Here is one T cell receptor beta chain with its context. As yet, its antigen is unknown. The PCR made use of 60 Vbeta and 13 Jbeta primers. Per the study methods: An analysis performed later counted about 80 million unique TCR beta chains (roughly 11 million of them shared). Assay used: immunoSEQ multiplex PCR; TCRdb lists only in-frame clones, some missing. The D gene and trimming were derived from the DNA, and the V and J assignments and clone size from that table. This sample has 250,000 or so clones, with 81% found just once. The data were obtained in a study of cytomegalovirus exposure and HLA in healthy donors. V shed 0 bases and J 2 bases; nucleotides not matched to a gene: 11. The germline V gene encodes CDR1 GTSNPN and CDR2 SVGIG (reference sequence). The CDR3 totals 17 residues. Study-level points and caveats: Some TCR beta chains (around 180 of them) were listed as cytomegalovirus-associated. Most subjects' HLA-A and HLA-B alleles were reportedly predicted from TCR beta sequences. A later analysis linked a missense DCLRE1C variant to TCR beta V- and J-gene trimming.

The chain employs TRBV30 and TRBJ2-5, with 8 bases lining up with TRBD1. What was sequenced was PBMCs. This receptor was taken from a woman aged 55-75 years in good health and CMV-seropositive. CDR3 nucleotide sequence: TGTGCCTGGAGTGTAATGGGACAGGCATACAATCAAGAGACCCAGTACTTC. As protein: CAWSVMGQAYNQETQYF.